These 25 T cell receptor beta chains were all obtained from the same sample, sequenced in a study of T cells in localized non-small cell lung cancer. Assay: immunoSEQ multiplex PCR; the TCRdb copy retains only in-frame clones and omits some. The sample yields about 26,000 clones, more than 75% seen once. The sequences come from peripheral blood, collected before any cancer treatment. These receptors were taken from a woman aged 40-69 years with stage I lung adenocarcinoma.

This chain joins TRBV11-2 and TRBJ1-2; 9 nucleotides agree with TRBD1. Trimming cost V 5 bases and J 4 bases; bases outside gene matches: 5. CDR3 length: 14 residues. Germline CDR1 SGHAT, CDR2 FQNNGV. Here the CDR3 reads CASSPSTGGYGYTF. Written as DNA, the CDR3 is TGTGCCAGCAGCCCCTCGACAGGGGGCTATGGCTACACCTTC.

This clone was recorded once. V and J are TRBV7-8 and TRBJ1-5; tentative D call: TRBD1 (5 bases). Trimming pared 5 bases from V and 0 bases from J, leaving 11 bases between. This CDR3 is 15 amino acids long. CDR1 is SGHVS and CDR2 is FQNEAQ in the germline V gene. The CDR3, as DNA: TGTGCCAGCAGCACACAGGTCGGTAGCAATCAGCCCCAGCATTTT. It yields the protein CASSTQVGSNQPQHF. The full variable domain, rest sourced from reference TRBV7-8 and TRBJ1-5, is GAGVSQSPRYKVAKRGQDVALRCDPISGHVSLFWYQQALGQGPEFLTYFQNEAQLDKSGLPSDRFFAERPEGSVSTLKIQRTQQEDSAVYLCASSTQVGSNQPQHFGDGTRLSIL.

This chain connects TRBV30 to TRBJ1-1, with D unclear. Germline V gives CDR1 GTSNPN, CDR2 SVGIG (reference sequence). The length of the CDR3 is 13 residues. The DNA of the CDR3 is TGTGGTGGTCAAGATCTACTAAACACTGAAGCTTTCTTT. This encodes CGGQDLLNTEAFF.

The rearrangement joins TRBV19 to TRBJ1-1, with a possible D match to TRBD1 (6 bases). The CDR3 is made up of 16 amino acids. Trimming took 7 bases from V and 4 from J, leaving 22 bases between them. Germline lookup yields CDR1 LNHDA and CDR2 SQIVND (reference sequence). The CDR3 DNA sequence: TGTGCCAGTATAGACCCTTTGCAGGGGTCGGGCACTGAAGCTTTCTTT. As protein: CASIDPLQGSGTEAFF.

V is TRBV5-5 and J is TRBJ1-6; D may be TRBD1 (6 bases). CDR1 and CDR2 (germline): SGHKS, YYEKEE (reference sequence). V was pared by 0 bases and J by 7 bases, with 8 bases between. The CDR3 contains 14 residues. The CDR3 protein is CASSLVRGNSPLHF. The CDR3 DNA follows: TGTGCCAGCAGCTTGGTCAGGGGCAATTCACCCCTCCACTTT.

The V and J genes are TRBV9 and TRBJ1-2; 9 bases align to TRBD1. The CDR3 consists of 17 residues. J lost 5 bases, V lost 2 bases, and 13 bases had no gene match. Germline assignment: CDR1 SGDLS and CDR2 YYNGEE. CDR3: CASSVEGSGTGFYGYTF. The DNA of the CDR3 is TGTGCCAGCAGCGTCGAGGGGAGCGGGACAGGGTTTTATGGCTACACCTTC.

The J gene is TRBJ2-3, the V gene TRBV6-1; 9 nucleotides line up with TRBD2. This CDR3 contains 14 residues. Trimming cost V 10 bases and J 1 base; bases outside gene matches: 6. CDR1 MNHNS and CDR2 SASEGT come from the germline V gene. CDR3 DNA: TGTGCCACCACGCCTAGCGGGGGCACAGATACGCAGTATTTT. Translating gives CATTPSGGTDTQYF.

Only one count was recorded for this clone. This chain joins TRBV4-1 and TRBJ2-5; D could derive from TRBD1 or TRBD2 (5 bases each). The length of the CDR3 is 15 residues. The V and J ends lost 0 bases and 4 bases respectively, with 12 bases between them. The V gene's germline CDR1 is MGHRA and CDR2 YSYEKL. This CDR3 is CASSQDGTSRETQYF. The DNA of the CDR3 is TGCGCCAGCAGCCAAGATGGGACCAGCAGAGAGACCCAGTACTTC.

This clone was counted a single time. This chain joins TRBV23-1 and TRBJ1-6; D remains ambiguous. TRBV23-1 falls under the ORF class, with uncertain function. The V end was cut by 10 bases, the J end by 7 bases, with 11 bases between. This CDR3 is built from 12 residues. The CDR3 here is CATRTVNSPLHF. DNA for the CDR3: TGCGCCACCCGGACGGTGAATTCACCCCTCCACTTT.

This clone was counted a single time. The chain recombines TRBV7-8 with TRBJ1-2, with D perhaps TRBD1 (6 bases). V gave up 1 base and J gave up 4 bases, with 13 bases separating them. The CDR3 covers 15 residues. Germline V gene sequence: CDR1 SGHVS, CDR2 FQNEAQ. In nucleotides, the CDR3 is TGTGCCAGCAGCTTAGGTTCAGGGGACGGCTATGGCTACACCTTC. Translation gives CASSLGSGDGYGYTF.

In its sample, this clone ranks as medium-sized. The DNA for the CDR3 is TGTGCCAGCTCGTATACCGGGACGGGCTCCTACGAGCAGTACTTC. It translates to CASSYTGTGSYEQYF. This sequence joins TRBV18 and TRBJ2-7; either TRBD1 or TRBD2 may supply D (5 bases each). The CDR3 contains 15 residues. Germline V gene data show CDR1 as KGHSH and CDR2 as LQKENI. Trimming took 6 bases from V and 0 from J, leaving 15 bases between them. The whole variable domain, remainder taken from reference TRBV18 and TRBJ2-7, is NAGVMQNPRHLVRRRGQEARLRCSPMKGHSHVYWYRQLPEEGLKFMVYLQKENIIDESGMPKERFSAEFPKEGPSILRIQQVVRGDSAAYFCASSYTGTGSYEQYFGPGTRLTVT.

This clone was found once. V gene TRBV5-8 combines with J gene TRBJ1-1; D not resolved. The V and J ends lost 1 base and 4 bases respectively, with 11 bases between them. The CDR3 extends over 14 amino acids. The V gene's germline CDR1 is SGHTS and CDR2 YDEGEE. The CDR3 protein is CASSLSGFSTEAFF. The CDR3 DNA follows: TGTGCCAGCAGCTTGTCGGGGTTCAGCACTGAAGCTTTCTTT.

CDR3 coding DNA: TGCGCCAGCATCCCCCTAGGGCAGCCCGGCGACTATGGCTACACCTTC. Amino acid sequence: CASIPLGQPGDYGYTF. The chain is built from TRBV5-1 and TRBJ1-2; D remains ambiguous. Trimming left V 6 bases short and J 3 bases short, with 21 bases between. From germline, CDR1 is SGHRS and CDR2 YFSETQ. The CDR3 is 16 amino acids.

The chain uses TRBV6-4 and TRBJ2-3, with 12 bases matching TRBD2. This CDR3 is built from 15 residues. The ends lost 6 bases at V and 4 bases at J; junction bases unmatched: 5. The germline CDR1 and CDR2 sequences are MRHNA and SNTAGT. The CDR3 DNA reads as TGTGCCAGCAGCCCTAGCGGGGGGGCCCCAGATACGCAGTATTTT. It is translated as CASSPSGGAPDTQYF.

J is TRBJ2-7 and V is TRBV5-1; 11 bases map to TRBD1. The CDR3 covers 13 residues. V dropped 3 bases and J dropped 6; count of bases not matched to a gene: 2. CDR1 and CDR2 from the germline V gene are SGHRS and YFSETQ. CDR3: CASSSGTGGEQYF. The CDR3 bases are TGCGCCAGCAGCTCCGGGACAGGGGGCGAGCAGTACTTC.

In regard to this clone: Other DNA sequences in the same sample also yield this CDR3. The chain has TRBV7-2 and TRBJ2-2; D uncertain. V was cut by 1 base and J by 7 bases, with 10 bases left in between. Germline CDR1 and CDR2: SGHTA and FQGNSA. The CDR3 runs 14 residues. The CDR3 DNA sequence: TGTGCCAGCAGCTTAGTGGGTCAAAGCGGGGAGCTGTTTTTT. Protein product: CASSLVGQSGELFF.

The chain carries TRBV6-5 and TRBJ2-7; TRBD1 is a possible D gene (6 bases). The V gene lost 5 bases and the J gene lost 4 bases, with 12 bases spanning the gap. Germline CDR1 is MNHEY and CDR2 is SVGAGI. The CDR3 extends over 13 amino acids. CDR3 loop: CASSPGAIYEQYF. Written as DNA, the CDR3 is TGTGCCAGCAGTCCAGGGGCAATTTACGAGCAGTACTTC.

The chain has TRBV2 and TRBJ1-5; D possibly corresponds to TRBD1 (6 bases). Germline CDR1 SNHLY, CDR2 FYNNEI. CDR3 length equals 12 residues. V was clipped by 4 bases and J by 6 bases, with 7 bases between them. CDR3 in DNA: TGTGCCAGCAGTGGGGACATTCAGCCCCAGCATTTT. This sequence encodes CASSGDIQPQHF.

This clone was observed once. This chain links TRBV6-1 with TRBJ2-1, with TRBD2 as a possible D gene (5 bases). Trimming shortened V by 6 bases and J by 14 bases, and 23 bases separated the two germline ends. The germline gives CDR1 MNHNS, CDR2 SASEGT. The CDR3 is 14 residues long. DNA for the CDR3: TGTGCCAGCAGGACCCTAGCACTCACCGACGAGAAGTTCTTC. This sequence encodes CASRTLALTDEKFF.

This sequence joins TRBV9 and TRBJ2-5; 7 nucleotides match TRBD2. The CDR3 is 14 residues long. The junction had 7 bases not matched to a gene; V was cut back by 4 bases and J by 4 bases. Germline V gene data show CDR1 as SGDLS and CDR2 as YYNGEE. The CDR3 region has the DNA TGTGCCAGCAGCCCCCGGGCGGGGGTAGAGACCCAGTACTTC. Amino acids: CASSPRAGVETQYF.

In DNA, the CDR3 is TGTGCCAGCAGCATCCCGGGACAGGGAATCCATGGCTACACCTTC. Protein product: CASSIPGQGIHGYTF. This chain joins TRBV6-5 and TRBJ1-2; 9 bases are a match to TRBD1. Germline CDR1 reads MNHEY; CDR2 reads SVGAGI. The ends lost 6 bases at V and 6 bases at J; junction bases unmatched: 11. The CDR3 loop spans 15 amino acids.

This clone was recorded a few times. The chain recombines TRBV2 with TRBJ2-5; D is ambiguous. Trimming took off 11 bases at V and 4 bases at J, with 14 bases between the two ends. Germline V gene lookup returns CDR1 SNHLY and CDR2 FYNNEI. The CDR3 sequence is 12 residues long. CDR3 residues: CAGSPARETQYF. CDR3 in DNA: TGTGCCGGTTCCCCAGCTAGAGAGACCCAGTACTTC.

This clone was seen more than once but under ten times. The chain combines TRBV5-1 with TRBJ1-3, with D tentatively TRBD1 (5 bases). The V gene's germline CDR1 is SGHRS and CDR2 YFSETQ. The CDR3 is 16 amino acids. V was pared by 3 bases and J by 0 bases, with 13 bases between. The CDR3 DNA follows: TGCGCCAGCAGCTACGACGGGGCTCTCTCTGGAAACACCATATATTTT. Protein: CASSYDGALSGNTIYF.

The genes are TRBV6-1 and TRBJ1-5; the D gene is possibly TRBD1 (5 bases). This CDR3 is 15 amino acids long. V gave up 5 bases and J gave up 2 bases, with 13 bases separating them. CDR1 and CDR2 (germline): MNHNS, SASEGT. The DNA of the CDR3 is TGTGCCAGCAGTAGGTTCTCGGGGGGCAATCAGCCCCAGCATTTT. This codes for CASSRFSGGNQPQHF.

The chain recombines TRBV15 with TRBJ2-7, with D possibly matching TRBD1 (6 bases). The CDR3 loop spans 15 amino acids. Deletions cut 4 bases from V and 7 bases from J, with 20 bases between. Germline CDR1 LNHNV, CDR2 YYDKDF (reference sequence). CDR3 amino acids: CATSKSRGRGVEQYF. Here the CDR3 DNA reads TGTGCCACCAGCAAATCCAGAGGCAGGGGCGTTGAGCAGTACTTC.